What follows are 28 T cell receptor beta chains derived from one specimen sequenced in a study of early T cells in non-severe SARS-CoV-2 infection. TCRdb re-analysed the 5' RACE reads in MiXCR, keeping a single row per CDR3 protein. The repertoire holds 65,000 to 85,000 distinct CDR3 sequences, with about a tenth as singletons. Sequenced here: whole blood, sampled at baseline. The receptors derive from an adult who was a healthcare worker with PCR-confirmed SARS-CoV-2 infection or an uninfected control (not recorded which).

This clonotype was counted many times. V and J are TRBV7-9 and TRBJ1-1; no firm D call. The CDR3 contains 14 residues. CDR1 and CDR2 from the germline V gene are SEHNR and FQNEAQ (reference sequence). V was trimmed by 1 base and J by 2 bases, leaving 8 bases between them. Here the CDR3 reads CASSLVGLNTEAFF. As DNA, the CDR3 is TGTGCCAGCAGCTTAGTGGGCCTTAACACTGAAGCTTTCTTT.

This clonotype was recorded at least ten times. One end of the junction does not line up with germline, which may come from a read error. The rearrangement links TRBV7-7 to TRBJ2-1; D is possibly TRBD1 (6 bases). CDR1 and CDR2 (germline): SSHAT, FNYEAQ (reference sequence). The CDR3 loop spans 17 amino acids. For the CDR3, the DNA is TGTGCTAGCAGCTTAGGAGTAGGGGGACCGGGCGTAGATGAGCAGTTCTTC. This gives the protein CASSLGVGGPGVDEQFF.

Regarding this clonotype: This may arise from a read error, as a much more abundant clone is one base away. The chain combines TRBV18 with TRBJ2-2, with 7 positions matching TRBD1. The J segment lost 2 bases and the V segment lost 6 bases, leaving 6 bases of the junction unmatched. The germline V gene has CDR1 KGHSH and CDR2 LQKENI. This CDR3 contains 15 residues. CDR3: CASSRQGGNTGELFF. The CDR3 coding sequence is TGTGCCAGCTCCCGACAGGGCGGAAACACCGGGGAGCTGTTTTTT.

This clonotype was detected many times. The chain combines TRBV6-6 with TRBJ1-2; 7 bases agree with TRBD1. Germline assignment: CDR1 MNHNY and CDR2 SVGAGI (reference sequence). The CDR3 has 17 amino acids. With V trimmed by 5 bases and J by 8 bases, 20 bases remained unmatched. The CDR3 region is CASSKNITTGNRSGYTF. CDR3 in DNA: TGTGCCAGCAGTAAAAACATAACGACAGGGAACCGCAGCGGCTACACCTTC.

This clonotype was recorded a few times. CDR3 sequence: CASSQGGADFPYF. DNA of the CDR3: TGTGCCAGCAGCCAAGGGGGAGCAGACTTCCCGTATTTT. This chain uses TRBV3-1 with TRBJ2-3; maybe TRBD2 (5 bases). The CDR3 is made up of 13 amino acids. Trimming took 1 base from V and 14 from J, leaving 16 bases between them. CDR1 and CDR2 from the germline V gene are LGHDT and YNNKEL (reference sequence).

This clonotype was picked up many times. The chain links TRBV5-1 to TRBJ2-2; possibly TRBD1 for D (5 bases). This CDR3 has 17 amino acids. From germline, CDR1 is SGHRS and CDR2 YFSETQ. V was shortened by 1 base and J by 2 bases, with 15 bases between the two germline ends. The CDR3 loop is CASSLRATGGNTGELFF. CDR3 coding DNA: TGCGCCAGCAGCTTGCGGGCCACAGGCGGAAACACCGGGGAGCTGTTTTTT.

This clonotype was counted ten times or more. This chain connects TRBV4-2 to TRBJ2-1, with 12 bases fitting TRBD2. V gave up 0 bases and J gave up 9 bases; unmatched junction bases: 9. CDR3 length: 17 amino acids. Germline CDR1 LGHNA, CDR2 YNFKEQ. The CDR3 region is CASSQDEASGRAGEQFF. CDR3 nucleotides: TGTGCCAGCAGCCAAGATGAGGCTAGCGGGAGGGCCGGTGAGCAGTTCTTC.

The chain employs TRBV4-2 and TRBJ2-7; 9 positions agree with TRBD2. Germline CDR1 is LGHNA and CDR2 is YNFKEQ. V lost 0 bases, J lost 2 bases, and 5 bases stayed unmatched. The CDR3 loop spans 16 amino acids. The chain's CDR3 is CASSQDHSGRTYEQYF. The CDR3 nucleotides read TGTGCCAGCAGCCAAGATCATAGCGGGAGAACCTACGAGCAGTACTTC.

This clonotype was picked up many times. V usage is TRBV3-1 and J usage is TRBJ2-1; TRBD2 is a possible D gene (5 bases). This CDR3 is 16 amino acids long. Germline V gene lookup returns CDR1 LGHDT and CDR2 YNNKEL (reference sequence). The V and J ends lost 4 bases and 6 bases respectively, with 19 bases between them. CDR3: CASSLGGAAFPNEQFF. As DNA, the CDR3 is TGTGCCAGCAGCCTTGGTGGAGCGGCTTTCCCCAATGAGCAGTTCTTC.

As DNA, the CDR3 is TGCAGTGCTAGAGCTAGCGGGACTAGCACAGATACGCAGTATTTT. Translated: CSARASGTSTDTQYF. The V call is TRBV20-1, the J call TRBJ2-3; 9 bases are shared with TRBD2. Germline trimming cut 1 base from V and 0 bases from J; bases unmatched to any gene: 2. Looked up from germline, CDR1 is DFQATT and CDR2 is SNEGSKA (reference sequence). This CDR3 comprises 15 residues.

This clonotype was counted at least ten times. The chain couples TRBV5-4 to TRBJ1-1, with D unresolved. Between the trimmed V and J ends, which lost 0 bases and 1 base, there was a span of 4 bases. CDR3 length: 13 amino acids. Germline V gene lookup returns CDR1 SGHNT and CDR2 YYREEE (reference sequence). CDR3 loop: CASSLGRNTEAFF. CDR3 DNA: TGTGCCAGCAGCTTGGGGCGGAACACTGAAGCTTTCTTT.

This clonotype was detected only a few times. The chain recombines TRBV7-9 with TRBJ2-1; D remains unclear. Trimming left V 0 bases short and J 9 bases short, with 9 bases between. This CDR3 has 13 amino acids. The germline CDR1 and CDR2 sequences are SEHNR and FQNEAQ (reference sequence). The CDR3 region is CASSLAQAGEQFF. CDR3 DNA sequence: TGTGCCAGCAGCTTAGCCCAGGCCGGTGAGCAGTTCTTC.

Turning to this clonotype: A much larger clone differs from this one at a single base, so this may be a read error. J is TRBJ1-5 and V is TRBV5-1; D is unresolved. CDR3 length: 14 amino acids. Per germline, CDR1 SGHRS and CDR2 YFSETQ. This CDR3 reads CASSFLGDGQRQHF. DNA for the CDR3: TGCGCCAGCAGCTTCCTCGGAGACGGTCAGCGCCAGCATTTT.

This clonotype was observed a few times. The chain is built from TRBV2 and TRBJ2-7; 7 positions agree with TRBD1. Germline trimming cut 6 bases from V and 4 bases from J; bases unmatched to any gene: 9. This CDR3 comprises 14 residues. Per the germline V gene, CDR1 is SNHLY and CDR2 is FYNNEI. The CDR3 DNA is TGTGCCAGCAGACTAACGGGACAGTCTTACGAGCAGTACTTC. Its protein product is CASRLTGQSYEQYF.

This clonotype was recorded at least ten times. The rearrangement links TRBV7-2 to TRBJ2-1; D may be TRBD2 (5 bases). Per the germline V gene, CDR1 is SGHTA and CDR2 is FQGNSA. The CDR3 has 15 residues. Trimming cost V 1 base and J 4 bases, with 11 bases left between them. The CDR3 DNA sequence: TGTGCCAGCAGCTTAGAGGCTAGCAAATACAATGAGCAGTTCTTC. Translated: CASSLEASKYNEQFF. The full variable domain, rest sourced from reference TRBV7-2 and TRBJ2-1, is GAGVSQSPSNKVTEKGKDVELRCDPISGHTALYWYRQSLGQGLEFLIYFQGNSAPDKSGLPSDRFSAERTGGSVSTLTIQRTQQEDSAVYLCASSLEASKYNEQFFGPGTRLTVL.

This sequence joins TRBV4-3 and TRBJ2-1; no reliable D call. This CDR3 is 13 amino acids long. The germline V and J ends were trimmed by 3 bases and 6 bases, with 9 bases remaining between them. CDR1 LGHNA and CDR2 YSLEER come from the germline V gene. CDR3 nucleotide sequence: TGCGCCAGCAGCCATCAATACTCCAATGAGCAGTTCTTC. Amino acid sequence: CASSHQYSNEQFF.

This clonotype was counted many times. The CDR3 DNA reads TGTGCGGGGGTCTCTGGGAATGAGCAGTTCTTC. It is translated as CAGVSGNEQFF. V gene TRBV7-9 combines with J gene TRBJ2-1, with D tentatively TRBD1 or TRBD2 (5 bases each). Germline V lookup: CDR1 SEHNR, CDR2 FQNEAQ (reference sequence). The CDR3 loop spans 11 amino acids.

This clonotype was seen many times. This chain connects TRBV20-1 to TRBJ2-7, with D possibly being TRBD1 (6 bases). Germline-derived CDR1 and CDR2 are DFQATT and SNEGSKA (reference sequence). This CDR3 contains 13 residues. V shed 4 bases and J shed 2 bases, with 12 bases lying between them. This CDR3 is CSAKRTDTYEQYF. Written as DNA, the CDR3 is TGCAGTGCTAAAAGGACAGATACCTACGAGCAGTACTTC.

There are many counts of this clonotype. The DNA of the CDR3 is TGTGCCAGCACCAGAGGCGCAGGGCCCTATGGCTACACCTTC. Translated: CASTRGAGPYGYTF. V usage is TRBV12-3 or TRBV12-4 and J usage is TRBJ1-2, with TRBD1 as a possible D gene (5 bases). The CDR3 is 14 residues long. The V end lost 7 bases, the J end lost 4 bases, and 16 bases lay between the germline ends.

This clonotype was observed many times. This chain joins TRBV4-3 and TRBJ2-7; 9 bases fit TRBD1. After removal of 6 bases from V and 3 bases from J, the junction contained 9 bases not matched to a gene. The germline V gene has CDR1 LGHNA and CDR2 YSLEER. The CDR3 totals 15 residues. This chain's CDR3 is CASSYSRDRVYEQYF. The CDR3 DNA reads TGCGCCAGCAGTTACTCCCGGGACAGGGTCTACGAGCAGTACTTC.

The rearrangement links TRBV20-1 to TRBJ2-2; D may match TRBD1 or TRBD2 (5 bases each). The CDR3 totals 13 residues. Deletions cut 3 bases from V and 2 bases from J, with 7 bases between. Per the germline V gene, CDR1 is DFQATT and CDR2 is SNEGSKA (reference sequence). CDR3 coding DNA: TGCAGTGCTAGTAGGGACAACACCGGGGAGCTGTTTTTT. Translation gives CSASRDNTGELFF.

CDR3 sequence reads: CSARDGYSGANVLTF. CDR3 sequence (DNA): TGCAGTGCTAGAGATGGGTATTCTGGGGCCAACGTCCTGACTTTC. This chain joins TRBV20-1 and TRBJ2-6; D gene uncertain. CDR3 length: 15 amino acids. Germline lookup yields CDR1 DFQATT and CDR2 SNEGSKA (reference sequence). V was pared by 0 bases and J by 1 base, with 7 bases between.

In this sample, this clonotype turned up many times. The chain is built from TRBV7-9 and TRBJ2-1; D unclear. This CDR3 has 15 residues. Germline lookup yields CDR1 SEHNR and CDR2 FQNEAQ (reference sequence). The ends were cut back, 1 base at V and 7 bases at J, with 14 bases in the middle. The DNA for the CDR3 is TGTGCCAGCAGCTTAGAAGGTCGTCAAGCAAATGAGCAGTTCTTC. Its protein is CASSLEGRQANEQFF.

The sample holds a few counts of this clonotype. The rearrangement uses TRBV29-1 and TRBJ2-5; D is unresolved. Germline-derived CDR1 and CDR2 are SQVTM and ANQGSEA. There are 14 residues in the CDR3. The V gene lost 0 bases and the J gene lost 1 base, with 9 bases spanning the gap. The DNA for the CDR3 is TGCAGCGTTGAAGATCGGCAGATCCAAGAGACCCAGTACTTC. It translates to CSVEDRQIQETQYF.

The rearrangement joins TRBV18 to TRBJ2-1; the match to TRBD1 covers 7 bases. The CDR3 loop spans 16 amino acids. Germline values: CDR1 KGHSH, CDR2 LQKENI. V trimming: 3 bases; J trimming: 8 bases; junction bases outside the gene matches: 13. CDR3 sequence reads: CASSPFDRAVFYEQFF. Written as DNA, the CDR3 is TGTGCCAGCTCACCTTTCGACAGGGCAGTTTTCTATGAGCAGTTCTTC.

The table lists this clonotype with many counts. The J gene is TRBJ2-5, the V gene TRBV20-1, with 8 bases fitting TRBD2. Germline loops: CDR1 DFQATT, CDR2 SNEGSKA (reference sequence). V was pared by 5 bases and J by 5 bases, with 10 bases of the junction left unmatched. The CDR3 loop spans 14 amino acids. The CDR3 bases are TGCAGTGCTGCCCCAGAGCGGGAGATGGAGACCCAGTACTTC. Amino acid sequence: CSAAPEREMETQYF.

In this sample, this clonotype turned up a few times. V gene TRBV6-2 or TRBV6-3 combines with J gene TRBJ2-4; 10 bases fit TRBD2. Germline V gene data show CDR1 as MNHEY and CDR2 as SVGEGT. The CDR3 runs 17 residues. J gave up 4 bases and V 0 bases, and 6 bases lay outside the gene matches. CDR3 nucleotides: TGTGCCAGCAGTTACTCGAGGACTAGCGGAAGGAAAAACATTCAGTACTTC. Its translation is CASSYSRTSGRKNIQYF.

The rearrangement joins TRBV6-5 to TRBJ2-3; the D gene could be TRBD1 or TRBD2 (5 bases each). The germline V gene has CDR1 MNHEY and CDR2 SVGAGI. The CDR3 loop spans 12 amino acids. Trimming stripped 10 bases from V and 2 bases from J, with 10 bases between. CDR3 DNA: TGTGCCACTGGGGGTAACACAGATACGCAGTATTTT. Translating it yields CATGGNTDTQYF.